The 20 T cell receptor beta chains presented below share a single source sample, sequenced in a study of technical replicates of blood from several donors. Measured with immunoSEQ multiplex PCR; TCRdb has only the in-frame clones, and not every one. The table records some 77,000 clones, about nine tenths of them present only once. Sequencing used T cells isolated from PBMCs. The receptors were gathered from a human donor in good health.

This clone was found once. The genes are TRBV15 and TRBJ2-7; tentatively, D is TRBD2 (5 bases). V was clipped by 3 bases and J by 3 bases, with 12 bases between them. The CDR3 has 14 residues. The germline gives CDR1 LNHNV, CDR2 YYDKDF (reference sequence). CDR3 DNA: TGTGCCACCAGCAGGCCGGGAAGCTACTACGAGCAGTACTTC. Protein sequence: CATSRPGSYYEQYF.

The rearrangement uses TRBV27 and TRBJ2-1, with 8 bases that match TRBD2. Trimming took 5 bases from V and 10 from J; bases not matched to a gene: 7. The CDR3 has 13 residues. Germline loops: CDR1 MNHEY, CDR2 SMNVEV (reference sequence). The DNA for the CDR3 is TGTGCCAGCAGTGACCACTTAGCGGGAGAGCAGTTCTTC. Its translation is CASSDHLAGEQFF.

CDR3 residues: CASSYSGREGGTQYF. The DNA for the CDR3 is TGTGCCAGCAGCTATAGCGGGAGGGAAGGGGGTACGCAGTATTTT. This chain links TRBV7-2 with TRBJ2-3, with 11 bases that match TRBD2. V gave up 4 bases and J gave up 8 bases; unmatched junction bases: 8. Per the germline V gene, CDR1 is SGHTA and CDR2 is FQGNSA. This CDR3 is built from 15 residues.

This clone was observed a handful of times. CDR3 sequence reads: CASSQEASGSGEQYF. The CDR3 DNA follows: TGTGCCAGCAGCCAAGAGGCTAGCGGGAGTGGCGAGCAGTACTTC. J is TRBJ2-7 and V is TRBV4-2; 10 bases agree with TRBD2. Germline CDR1 is LGHNA and CDR2 is YNFKEQ. V trimming: 0 bases; J trimming: 6 bases; junction bases outside the gene matches: 5. The CDR3 is 15 residues long.

The chain has TRBV18 and TRBJ1-1, with 10 bases aligning to TRBD1. CDR1 and CDR2 (germline): KGHSH, LQKENI. The CDR3 spans 16 residues. V shed 3 bases and J 5 bases; nucleotides not matched to a gene: 9. Here the CDR3 reads CASSPRDRGQWTEAFF. The CDR3 coding sequence is TGTGCCAGCTCACCCAGAGACAGGGGGCAATGGACTGAAGCTTTCTTT.

The V and J genes are TRBV28 and TRBJ2-5; D perhaps matches TRBD2 (5 bases). The CDR3 covers 16 residues. The V end was cut by 6 bases, the J end by 5 bases, with 22 bases between. The germline V gene has CDR1 MDHEN and CDR2 SYDVKM. The CDR3 spells CASSPFGGGRRETQYF. The CDR3 DNA is TGTGCCAGCAGCCCATTTGGTGGAGGCCGTCGGGAGACCCAGTACTTC.

The rearrangement joins TRBV7-3 to TRBJ2-2; TRBD2 is a possible D gene (5 bases). From germline, CDR1 is SGHTA and CDR2 FQGTGA. The CDR3 runs to 14 residues. Trimming took off 5 bases at V and 4 bases at J, with 11 bases between the two ends. CDR3 sequence: CASSPGLATGELFF. The CDR3 DNA follows: TGTGCCAGCAGCCCGGGGTTGGCCACCGGGGAGCTGTTTTTT.

The genes are TRBV2 and TRBJ2-6, with TRBD2 as a possible D gene (6 bases). CDR3 length equals 16 residues. The germline V gene encodes CDR1 SNHLY and CDR2 FYNNEI. The CDR3 nucleotides are TGTGCTCAGCACCCCTTGTCGGAGGGTGGGGCCAACGTCCTGACTTTC. Protein sequence: CAQHPLSEGGANVLTF.

The chain joins TRBV4-3 to TRBJ1-5, with D tentatively TRBD1 (6 bases). Germline values: CDR1 LGHNA, CDR2 YSLEER. CDR3 length: 17 residues. Trimming took off 0 bases at V and 0 bases at J, with 12 bases between the two ends. The chain's CDR3 is CASSQDAGANSNQPQHF. The CDR3 DNA is TGCGCCAGCAGCCAAGATGCAGGGGCTAATAGCAATCAGCCCCAGCATTTT.

V usage is TRBV4-1 and J usage is TRBJ2-7; weak D call: TRBD1 (6 bases). This CDR3 has 15 residues. Germline CDR1 is MGHRA and CDR2 is YSYEKL. V shed 2 bases and J shed 3 bases, with 14 bases lying between them. The DNA for the CDR3 is TGCGCCAGCAGCCAATCGGGACACGGACTCTACGAGCAGTACTTC. Translation: CASSQSGHGLYEQYF.

This chain links TRBV27 with TRBJ1-1; no reliable D call. V gave up 5 bases and J gave up 1 base, with 8 bases separating them. Germline CDR1 reads MNHEY; CDR2 reads SMNVEV (reference sequence). This CDR3 comprises 13 residues. The CDR3 region has the DNA TGTGCCAGCAGTATCGGGAAGAACACTGAAGCTTTCTTT. Translated, it gives CASSIGKNTEAFF.

V usage is TRBV30 and J usage is TRBJ2-7, with D possibly matching TRBD2 (5 bases). The CDR3 is made up of 11 amino acids. The V end was cut by 3 bases, the J end by 4 bases, with 7 bases between. Germline V CDR1 and CDR2: GTSNPN, SVGIG (reference sequence). In DNA form, the CDR3 reads TGTGCCTGGAGAACGGGGTACGAGCAGTACTTC. Amino acid sequence: CAWRTGYEQYF.

V and J are TRBV7-3 and TRBJ2-2; 8 bases agree with TRBD2. The CDR3 runs 15 residues. The V gene's germline CDR1 is SGHTA and CDR2 FQGTGA. The V segment lost 4 bases and the J segment 5 bases; nucleotides outside the gene matches: 6. The CDR3 sequence is CASSYGTRVTGELFF. CDR3 DNA: TGTGCCAGCAGCTACGGGACTAGGGTTACCGGGGAGCTGTTTTTT.

J is TRBJ2-6 and V is TRBV9; the match to TRBD2 covers 7 bases. Trimming removed 4 bases from V and 2 bases from J; junction bases left unmatched: 3. The CDR3 is 15 residues long. Looked up from germline, CDR1 is SGDLS and CDR2 is YYNGEE. CDR3 loop: CASSPGRAGANVLTF. The DNA of the CDR3 is TGTGCCAGCAGCCCAGGGAGGGCTGGGGCCAACGTCCTGACTTTC.

This rearrangement joins TRBV30 to TRBJ1-2; D call uncertain. Germline V gene lookup returns CDR1 GTSNPN and CDR2 SVGIG (reference sequence). The CDR3 contains 12 residues. V lost 6 bases and J 2 bases, leaving 10 bases between the germline ends. The CDR3, as DNA: TGTGCCTGTACGGCGGGGAACTATGGCTACACCTTC. It yields the protein CACTAGNYGYTF.

Only one count was recorded for this clone. The V and J genes are TRBV7-3 and TRBJ1-1; 7 nucleotides match TRBD1. V was pared by 2 bases and J by 1 base, with 4 bases of the junction left unmatched. The CDR3 covers 15 residues. Germline CDR1 and CDR2: SGHTA and FQGTGA. The CDR3 spells CASSLYGTENTEAFF. The DNA of the CDR3 is TGTGCCAGCAGCTTATACGGGACAGAGAACACTGAAGCTTTCTTT.

There are a few counts of this clone. The chain has TRBV19 and TRBJ2-1, with D hard to call. The CDR3 sequence is 14 residues long. V lost 2 bases, J lost 4 bases, and 9 bases lay in between. Germline values: CDR1 LNHDA, CDR2 SQIVND (reference sequence). The CDR3 region is CASSITQFYNEQFF. The CDR3 DNA reads TGTGCCAGTAGTATAACCCAGTTTTACAATGAGCAGTTCTTC.

V is TRBV6-5 and J is TRBJ2-3; 7 bases agree with TRBD2. The CDR3 totals 15 residues. Trimming cost V 6 bases and J 1 base; bases outside gene matches: 7. Germline lookup yields CDR1 MNHEY and CDR2 SVGAGI. CDR3 protein: CASSLIREGTDTQYF. CDR3 sequence (DNA): TGTGCCAGCAGCCTAATCCGGGAGGGCACAGATACGCAGTATTTT.

V is TRBV7-9 and J is TRBJ1-1; D is unclear. V gave up 5 bases and J gave up 8 bases, with 9 bases separating them. The CDR3 extends over 11 amino acids. Germline values: CDR1 SEHNR, CDR2 FQNEAQ (reference sequence). The CDR3 DNA follows: TGTGCCAGCAGCCACAGACCAGAAGCTTTCTTT. As protein: CASSHRPEAFF.

A single count supports this clone. The chain combines TRBV6-5 with TRBJ2-1; D gene uncertain. This CDR3 region has 12 residues. The V gene lost 6 bases and the J gene lost 6 bases, with 9 bases spanning the gap. CDR1 and CDR2 (germline): MNHEY, SVGAGI. The DNA of the CDR3 is TGTGCCAGCAGCCGAAACACCAATGAGCAGTTCTTC. This sequence encodes CASSRNTNEQFF.